The 26 T cell receptor beta chains reported below all come from one sample, sequenced in a study of blood T cell repertoires in COVID-19. Only in-frame clones appear in the TCRdb table, and some are missing; sequencing was by immunoSEQ multiplex PCR. The sample consists of just under 90,000 clones, about 78% of them appearing once. Source material: peripheral blood. The origin of the receptors is a woman older than 75 with acute or convalescent COVID-19.

In its sample, this clone was seen a few times. This sequence joins TRBV19 and TRBJ2-1; possible D gene TRBD1, 6 bases. The CDR3 sequence is 15 residues long. Deletions cut 3 bases from V and 2 bases from J, with 11 bases between. In germline, CDR1 is LNHDA, CDR2 SQIVND (reference sequence). The DNA of the CDR3 is TGTGCCAGTAGTATGACCAGACAGGCCTACAATGAGCAGTTCTTC. Translation gives CASSMTRQAYNEQFF.

This clone was seen a single time. This rearrangement joins TRBV5-1 to TRBJ2-3; 8 bases are shared with TRBD2. The trim removed 0 bases at V and 8 bases at J, leaving 5 bases unmatched. This CDR3 comprises 14 residues. Germline V gene sequence: CDR1 SGHRS, CDR2 YFSETQ. The CDR3 protein is CASSLEARGGTQYF. The CDR3 region has the DNA TGCGCCAGCAGCTTGGAGGCCCGGGGGGGTACGCAGTATTTT. The full variable domain, its missing parts supplied by reference TRBV5-1 and TRBJ2-3, is KAGVTQTPRYLIKTRGQQVTLSCSPISGHRSVSWYQQTPGQGLQFLFEYFSETQRNKGNFPGRFSGRQFSNSRSEMNVSTLELGDSALYLCASSLEARGGTQYFGPGTRLTVL.

V usage is TRBV5-4 and J usage is TRBJ2-6; no firm D call. Germline V gene data show CDR1 as SGHNT and CDR2 as YYREEE (reference sequence). This CDR3 is built from 13 residues. Trimming stripped 5 bases from V and 3 bases from J, with 6 bases between. The CDR3 coding sequence is TGTGCCAGCAGTCGGAGTGGGGCCAACGTCCTGACTTTC. This sequence encodes CASSRSGANVLTF.

The genes are TRBV6-6 and TRBJ2-3, with D unresolved. Per germline, CDR1 MNHNY and CDR2 SVGAGI (reference sequence). Trimming removed 10 bases at V and 6 bases at J, with 20 bases between. This CDR3 spans 14 amino acids. CDR3 bases: TGTGCCACCTCCCAGGCCATCCAGTCGGATACGCAGTATTTT. Amino acid sequence: CATSQAIQSDTQYF.

This clone has more than one count but fewer than ten. The sample has other DNA sequences that encode this CDR3 too. CDR3 sequence reads: CASSSGQLGTEAFF. The CDR3 DNA reads TGCGCCAGCAGCTCGGGACAGTTGGGCACTGAAGCTTTCTTT. The J gene is TRBJ1-1, the V gene TRBV5-1, with 7 bases fitting TRBD1. V shed 3 bases, J shed 4 bases, and the junction held 6 bases outside the gene matches. The CDR3 spans 14 residues. Germline-derived CDR1 and CDR2 are SGHRS and YFSETQ.

This chain connects TRBV4-3 to TRBJ1-2, with no clear D. The germline gives CDR1 LGHNA, CDR2 YSLEER. Trimming removed 0 bases at V and 7 bases at J, with 18 bases between. This CDR3 has 16 amino acids. The CDR3 reads CASSQDDNPGVGGYTF. DNA for the CDR3: TGCGCCAGCAGCCAAGATGATAATCCGGGAGTTGGTGGCTACACCTTC.

The genes are TRBV7-2 and TRBJ2-5; 11 bases line up with TRBD2. Germline values: CDR1 SGHTA, CDR2 FQGNSA. The junction had 12 bases not matched to a gene; V was cut back by 1 base and J by 5 bases. CDR3 size: 18 residues. The CDR3 loop reads CASSLVPYSGGAGETQYF. DNA for the CDR3: TGTGCCAGCAGCTTAGTACCCTATAGCGGGGGGGCCGGGGAGACCCAGTACTTC.

This clone was found once. The J gene is TRBJ1-5, the V gene TRBV5-6; no definite D call. Deletions cut 4 bases from V and 4 bases from J, with 15 bases between. The length of the CDR3 is 15 residues. The V gene's germline CDR1 is SGHDT and CDR2 YYEEEE. This CDR3 is CASSSMRSGNQPQHF. The CDR3 bases are TGTGCCAGCAGCAGCATGAGGTCGGGGAATCAGCCCCAGCATTTT.

This clone has a single count. This chain connects TRBV11-2 to TRBJ2-3, with TRBD1 identical over 9 bases. The CDR3 length is 14 residues. Germline CDR1 and CDR2: SGHAT and FQNNGV. V lost 1 base and J lost 4; bases outside the gene matches: 0. CDR3 loop: CASSLGQGADTQYF. The CDR3 DNA reads TGTGCCAGCAGCTTAGGACAGGGGGCAGATACGCAGTATTTT.

This clone occurred a few times. The rearrangement uses TRBV7-2 and TRBJ2-3, with 9 positions matching TRBD1. The germline CDR1 and CDR2 sequences are SGHTA and FQGNSA. J was trimmed by 6 bases and V by 4 bases; bases with no gene match: 8. There are 15 residues in the CDR3. The CDR3 here is CASSSGTGYVDTQYF. The CDR3, as DNA: TGTGCCAGCAGCTCCGGGACAGGGTACGTGGATACGCAGTATTTT.

This clone was seen only a few times. The V call is TRBV7-2, the J call TRBJ2-3; 8 bases agree with TRBD2. The CDR3 consists of 15 residues. The germline V gene has CDR1 SGHTA and CDR2 FQGNSA. The V and J ends lost 4 bases and 2 bases, in that order; junction bases with no gene match: 5. The CDR3 DNA sequence: TGTGCCAGCAGCTCCGTAGCGGGGCCCACAGATACGCAGTATTTT. Protein sequence: CASSSVAGPTDTQYF. The variable domain in full, with the rest retrieved from reference TRBV7-2 and TRBJ2-3, is GAGVSQSPSNKVTEKGKDVELRCDPISGHTALYWYRQSLGQGLEFLIYFQGNSAPDKSGLPSDRFSAERTGGSVSTLTIQRTQQEDSAVYLCASSSVAGPTDTQYFGPGTRLTVL.

V is TRBV6-5 and J is TRBJ1-6; D not resolved. CDR3 size: 13 residues. Trimming removed 3 bases at V and 12 bases at J, with 12 bases between. CDR1 MNHEY and CDR2 SVGAGI come from the germline V gene. The CDR3 spells CASSYTGRRPLHF. For the CDR3, the DNA is TGTGCCAGCAGTTATACGGGGAGGCGACCCCTCCACTTT.

This clone was counted a single time. J is TRBJ2-1 and V is TRBV6-5, with D perhaps matching TRBD1 (6 bases). CDR1 and CDR2 (germline): MNHEY, SVGAGI. V dropped 5 bases and J dropped 8 bases, with 13 bases sitting between them. CDR3 length: 13 amino acids. Here the CDR3 DNA reads TGTGCCAGCAGTACCTCAGGGGTTGATGAGCAGTTCTTC. This codes for CASSTSGVDEQFF.

The V call is TRBV9, the J call TRBJ2-5; D may be TRBD2 (6 bases). The V gene's germline CDR1 is SGDLS and CDR2 YYNGEE. V was pared by 4 bases and J by 5 bases, with 15 bases between. This CDR3 comprises 14 residues. The CDR3, as DNA: TGTGCCAGCAGCCTACGACTAGACCGGGAGACCCAGTACTTC. As protein: CASSLRLDRETQYF.

The chain is built from TRBV5-1 and TRBJ2-5; possibly TRBD1 for D (5 bases). Trimming left V 4 bases short and J 3 bases short, with 16 bases between. Germline loops: CDR1 SGHRS, CDR2 YFSETQ. This CDR3 is built from 15 residues. The CDR3 DNA sequence: TGCGCCAGCAGCCTTATCGGGTCCAGGGAAGAGACCCAGTACTTC. It codes for CASSLIGSREETQYF.

The chain recombines TRBV5-1 with TRBJ1-1, with TRBD1 matching over 7 bases. From germline, CDR1 is SGHRS and CDR2 YFSETQ. The trim removed 4 bases at V and 1 base at J, leaving 4 bases unmatched. This CDR3 is 14 amino acids long. The CDR3 loop reads CASSVQGPNTEAFF. DNA for the CDR3: TGCGCCAGCAGCGTACAGGGGCCGAACACTGAAGCTTTCTTT.

The genes are TRBV29-1 and TRBJ1-2, with no clear D. Germline lookup yields CDR1 SQVTM and CDR2 ANQGSEA. V was cut by 3 bases and J by 6 bases, with 5 bases left in between. This CDR3 is 10 amino acids long. The CDR3 DNA sequence: TGCAGCGTTGAGGAGGATGGCTACACCTTC. It codes for CSVEEDGYTF.

The V and J genes are TRBV7-9 and TRBJ2-7; D unresolved. V was pared by 1 base and J by 3 bases, with 13 bases between. Per germline, CDR1 SEHNR and CDR2 FQNEAQ (reference sequence). The CDR3 sequence is 15 residues long. CDR3 in DNA: TGTGCCAGCAGCTTAGTTGCGGCCAAGAACTACGAGCAGTACTTC. Translation: CASSLVAAKNYEQYF.

There are a few counts of this clone. The chain links TRBV9 to TRBJ1-3; a possible D gene is TRBD1 (6 bases). Germline CDR1 reads SGDLS; CDR2 reads YYNGEE. CDR3 length: 15 amino acids. Trimming left V 1 base short and J 2 bases short, with 10 bases between. CDR3 DNA sequence: TGTGCCAGCAGCGTAAATCAGGGGCCTGGAAACACCATATATTTT. Its translation: CASSVNQGPGNTIYF.

This clone appeared a single time. The chain couples TRBV5-1 to TRBJ2-7, with 10 bases aligning to TRBD2. CDR3 length: 18 amino acids. Unmatched junction bases numbered 12, after V lost 1 base and J lost 2 bases. The V gene's germline CDR1 is SGHRS and CDR2 YFSETQ. CDR3 sequence (DNA): TGCGCCAGCAGCTTGACAGCGGGGGGGCTCAAGGAGGCCTACGAGCAGTACTTC. It yields the protein CASSLTAGGLKEAYEQYF.

This sequence joins TRBV7-9 and TRBJ1-1; no definite D call. This CDR3 has 17 residues. The germline V and J ends were trimmed by 1 base and 5 bases, with 20 bases remaining between them. Germline V gene data show CDR1 as SEHNR and CDR2 as FQNEAQ (reference sequence). The CDR3: CASSLGRMTRRGTEAFF. The CDR3 nucleotides are TGTGCCAGCAGCTTAGGAAGGATGACTCGGCGGGGTACTGAAGCTTTCTTT.

CDR3 loop: CASSLLGQPYGYTF. DNA of the CDR3: TGTGCCAGCAGCCTTCTGGGACAGCCCTATGGCTACACCTTC. The genes are TRBV5-6 and TRBJ1-2, with 7 nucleotides matching TRBD1. This CDR3 is built from 14 residues. Germline CDR1 reads SGHDT; CDR2 reads YYEEEE. Losses at the gene ends were 4 bases for V and 4 bases for J; bases not matched to a gene: 7.

Only one count was recorded for this clone. The gene calls are TRBV5-4 and TRBJ2-2, with D possibly matching TRBD1 (6 bases). CDR1 SGHNT and CDR2 YYREEE come from the germline V gene (reference sequence). V lost 1 base to trimming and J lost 4 bases, with 11 bases between them. The CDR3 runs to 15 residues. The CDR3 sequence: CASSLSDRSTGELFF. DNA of the CDR3: TGTGCCAGCAGCTTGTCGGACAGAAGCACCGGGGAGCTGTTTTTT.

This chain uses TRBV19 with TRBJ1-5; TRBD1 matches at 8 bases. The V and J ends lost 5 bases and 6 bases, in that order; junction bases with no gene match: 3. The germline CDR1 and CDR2 sequences are LNHDA and SQIVND (reference sequence). The CDR3 sequence is 13 residues long. Here the CDR3 reads CASSDRGGQPQHF. CDR3 sequence (DNA): TGTGCCAGTAGTGACAGGGGCGGTCAGCCCCAGCATTTT.

CDR3: CSVKRTGFTEAFF. DNA for the CDR3: TGCAGCGTTAAACGGACAGGGTTCACTGAAGCTTTCTTT. V is TRBV29-1 and J is TRBJ1-1; 8 bases line up with TRBD1. Trimming at V came to 5 bases and at J to 4 bases, leaving 6 bases not matched to a gene. Germline V CDR1 and CDR2: SQVTM, ANQGSEA. CDR3 length: 13 amino acids.

Only one count was recorded for this clone. V gene TRBV7-6 combines with J gene TRBJ2-2; maybe TRBD2 (6 bases). V was clipped by 2 bases and J by 7 bases, with 17 bases between them. The germline V gene has CDR1 SGHVS and CDR2 FNYEAQ. The CDR3 runs to 16 residues. CDR3 protein: CASSLPRRQGGGELFF. The CDR3 coding sequence is TGTGCCAGCAGCTTACCCCGACGGCAGGGAGGCGGGGAGCTGTTTTTT.